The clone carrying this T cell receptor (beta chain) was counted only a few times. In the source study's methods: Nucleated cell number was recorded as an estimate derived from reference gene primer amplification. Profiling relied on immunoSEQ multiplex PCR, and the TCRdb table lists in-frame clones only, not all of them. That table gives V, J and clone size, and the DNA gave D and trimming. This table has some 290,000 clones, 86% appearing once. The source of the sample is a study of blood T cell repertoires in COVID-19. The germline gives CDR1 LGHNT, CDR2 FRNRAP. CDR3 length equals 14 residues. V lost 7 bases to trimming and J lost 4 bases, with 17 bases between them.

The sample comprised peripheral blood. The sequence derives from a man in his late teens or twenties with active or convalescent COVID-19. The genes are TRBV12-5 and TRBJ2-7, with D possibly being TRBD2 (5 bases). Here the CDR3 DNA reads TGTGCTAGTGCCCCCCCAGCGGTGAAGTACGAGCAGTACTTC. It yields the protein CASAPPAVKYEQYF. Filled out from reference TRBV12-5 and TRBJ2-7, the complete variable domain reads DARVTQTPRHKVTEMGQEVTMRCQPILGHNTVFWYRQTMMQGLELLAYFRNRAPLDDSGMPKDRFSAEMPDATLATLKIQPSEPRDSAVYFCASAPPAVKYEQYFGPGTRLTVT.